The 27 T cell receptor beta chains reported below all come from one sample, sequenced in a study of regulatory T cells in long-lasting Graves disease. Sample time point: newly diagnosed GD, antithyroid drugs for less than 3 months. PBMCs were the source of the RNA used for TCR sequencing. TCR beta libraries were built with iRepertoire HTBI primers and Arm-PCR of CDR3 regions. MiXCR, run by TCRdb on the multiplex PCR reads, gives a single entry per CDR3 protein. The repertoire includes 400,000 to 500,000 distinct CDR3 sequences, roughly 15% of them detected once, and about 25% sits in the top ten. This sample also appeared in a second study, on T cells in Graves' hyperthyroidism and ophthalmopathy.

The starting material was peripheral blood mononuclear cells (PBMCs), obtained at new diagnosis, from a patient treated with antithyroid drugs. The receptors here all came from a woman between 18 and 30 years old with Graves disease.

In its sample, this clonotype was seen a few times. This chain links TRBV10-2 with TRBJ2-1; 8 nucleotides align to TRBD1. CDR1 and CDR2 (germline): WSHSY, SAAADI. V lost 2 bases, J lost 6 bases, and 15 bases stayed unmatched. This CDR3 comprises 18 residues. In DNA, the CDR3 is TGCGCCAGCAGTGAGACCGACAGGGGCCAGGCATTTGGCAATGAGCAGTTCTTC. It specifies CASSETDRGQAFGNEQFF.

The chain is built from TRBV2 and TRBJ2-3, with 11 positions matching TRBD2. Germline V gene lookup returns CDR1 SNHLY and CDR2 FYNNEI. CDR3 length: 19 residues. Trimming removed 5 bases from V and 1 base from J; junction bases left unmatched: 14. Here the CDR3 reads CASSKPTSGVTGGTDTQYF. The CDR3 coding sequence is TGTGCCAGCAGTAAACCGACTAGCGGGGTAACCGGGGGCACAGATACGCAGTATTTT.

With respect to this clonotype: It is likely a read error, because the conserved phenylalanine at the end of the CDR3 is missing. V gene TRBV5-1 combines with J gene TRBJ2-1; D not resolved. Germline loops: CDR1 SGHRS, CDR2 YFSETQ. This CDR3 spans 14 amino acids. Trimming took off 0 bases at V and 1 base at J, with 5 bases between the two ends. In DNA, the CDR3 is TGCGCCAGCAGCTTGGGGGAATCCTACAATGAGCAGTTCCTC. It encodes CASSLGESYNEQFL.

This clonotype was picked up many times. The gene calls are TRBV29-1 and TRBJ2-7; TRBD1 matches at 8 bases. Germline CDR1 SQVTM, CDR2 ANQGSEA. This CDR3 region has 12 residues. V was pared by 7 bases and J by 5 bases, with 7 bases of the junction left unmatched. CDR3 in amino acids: CSATGGRDEQYF. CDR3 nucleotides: TGCAGCGCAACAGGGGGTAGAGACGAGCAGTACTTC.

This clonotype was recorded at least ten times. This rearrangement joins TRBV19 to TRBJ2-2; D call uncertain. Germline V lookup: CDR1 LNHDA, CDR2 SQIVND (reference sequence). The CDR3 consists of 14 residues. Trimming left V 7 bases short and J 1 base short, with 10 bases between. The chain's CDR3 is CASTWAQNTGELFF. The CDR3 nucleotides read TGTGCCAGTACGTGGGCCCAGAACACCGGGGAGCTGTTTTTT.

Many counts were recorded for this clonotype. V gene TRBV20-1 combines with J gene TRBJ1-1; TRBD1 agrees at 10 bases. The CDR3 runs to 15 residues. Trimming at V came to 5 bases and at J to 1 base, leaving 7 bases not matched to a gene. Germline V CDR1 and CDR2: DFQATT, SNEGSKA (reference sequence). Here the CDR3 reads CSALGQGGRNTEAFF. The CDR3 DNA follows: TGCAGTGCTCTCGGACAGGGGGGGAGGAACACTGAAGCTTTCTTT.

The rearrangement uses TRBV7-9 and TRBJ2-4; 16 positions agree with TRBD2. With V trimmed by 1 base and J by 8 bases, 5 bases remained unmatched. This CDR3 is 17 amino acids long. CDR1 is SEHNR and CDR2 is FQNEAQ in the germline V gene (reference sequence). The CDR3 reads CASSLVGLAGGVDIQYF. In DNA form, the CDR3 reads TGTGCCAGCAGCTTAGTGGGACTAGCGGGAGGGGTAGACATTCAGTACTTC. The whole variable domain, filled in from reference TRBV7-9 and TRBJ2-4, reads DTGVSQNPRHKITKRGQNVTFRCDPISEHNRLYWYRQTLGQGPEFLTYFQNEAQLEKSRLLSDRFSAERPKGSFSTLEIQRTEQGDSAMYLCASSLVGLAGGVDIQYFGAGTRLSVL.

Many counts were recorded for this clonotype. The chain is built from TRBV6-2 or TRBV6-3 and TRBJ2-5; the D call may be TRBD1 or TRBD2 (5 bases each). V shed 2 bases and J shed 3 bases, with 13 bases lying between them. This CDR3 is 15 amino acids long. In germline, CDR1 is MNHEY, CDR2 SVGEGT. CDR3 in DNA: TGTGCCAGCAGTTACGGGGGATTTGCGGAAGAGACCCAGTACTTC. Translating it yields CASSYGGFAEETQYF.

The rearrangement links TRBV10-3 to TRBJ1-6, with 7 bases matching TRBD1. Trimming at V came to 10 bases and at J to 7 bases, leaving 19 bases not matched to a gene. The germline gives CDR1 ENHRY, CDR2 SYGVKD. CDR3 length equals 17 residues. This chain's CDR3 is CATSGDRTNPGNSPLHF. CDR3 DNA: TGTGCCACCAGCGGGGACAGAACCAACCCGGGAAATTCACCCCTCCACTTT.

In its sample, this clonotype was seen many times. The CDR3 sequence is CASSLGQGIYGYTF. For the CDR3, the DNA is TGTGCCAGCAGTTTAGGGCAGGGCATCTATGGCTACACCTTC. The chain is built from TRBV28 and TRBJ1-2; D might be TRBD1 (5 bases). This CDR3 has 14 residues. V was shortened by 2 bases and J by 4 bases, with 11 bases between the two germline ends. The germline V gene has CDR1 MDHEN and CDR2 SYDVKM.

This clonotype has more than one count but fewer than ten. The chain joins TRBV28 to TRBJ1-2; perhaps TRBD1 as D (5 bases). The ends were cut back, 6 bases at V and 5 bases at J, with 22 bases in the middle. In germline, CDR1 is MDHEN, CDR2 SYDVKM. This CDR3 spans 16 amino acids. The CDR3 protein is CASSQILGRSPYGYTF. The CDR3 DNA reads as TGTGCCAGCAGCCAGATTCTGGGACGATCTCCATATGGCTACACCTTC.

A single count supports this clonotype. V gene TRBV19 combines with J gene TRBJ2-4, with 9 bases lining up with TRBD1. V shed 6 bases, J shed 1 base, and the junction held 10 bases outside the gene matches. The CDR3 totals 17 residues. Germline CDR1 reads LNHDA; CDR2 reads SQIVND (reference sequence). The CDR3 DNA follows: TGTGCCAGTAGCCCTCCGGGGACAGGGAGGGCCAAAAACATTCAGTACTTC. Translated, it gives CASSPPGTGRAKNIQYF. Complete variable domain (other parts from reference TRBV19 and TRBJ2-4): DGGITQSPKYLFRKEGQNVTLSCEQNLNHDAMYWYRQDPGQGLRLIYYSQIVNDFQKGDIAEGYSVSREKKESFPLTVTSAQKNPTAFYLCASSPPGTGRAKNIQYFGAGTRLSVL.

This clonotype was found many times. CDR3 sequence (DNA): TGTGCCAGCAGTCCGCGTGAGGTGTTCCACGAGCAGTACTTC. As protein: CASSPREVFHEQYF. V usage is TRBV28 and J usage is TRBJ2-7; D unclear. Trimming took 5 bases from V and 5 from J, leaving 16 bases between them. CDR1 and CDR2 (germline): MDHEN, SYDVKM. This CDR3 is 14 amino acids long.

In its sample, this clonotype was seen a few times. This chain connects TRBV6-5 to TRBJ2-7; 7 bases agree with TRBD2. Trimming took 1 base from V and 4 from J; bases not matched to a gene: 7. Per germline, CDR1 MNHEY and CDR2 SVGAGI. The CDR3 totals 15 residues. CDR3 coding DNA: TGTGCCAGCAGTTACTTAAGCGGGACGAGGTACGAGCAGTACTTC. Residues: CASSYLSGTRYEQYF.

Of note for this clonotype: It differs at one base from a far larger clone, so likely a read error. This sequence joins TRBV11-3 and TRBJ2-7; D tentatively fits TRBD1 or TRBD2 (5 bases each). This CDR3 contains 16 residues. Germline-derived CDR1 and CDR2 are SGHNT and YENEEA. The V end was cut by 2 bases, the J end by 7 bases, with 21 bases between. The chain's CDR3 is CASSLSGSGNDNEQYF. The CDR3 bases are TGTGCCAGCAGCTTATCGGGGTCAGGGAACGACAATGAGCAGTACTTC.

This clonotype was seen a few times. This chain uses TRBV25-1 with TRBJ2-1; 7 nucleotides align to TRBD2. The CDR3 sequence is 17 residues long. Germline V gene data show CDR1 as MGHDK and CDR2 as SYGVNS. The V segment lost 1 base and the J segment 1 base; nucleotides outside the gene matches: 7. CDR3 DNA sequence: TGTGCCAGCAGTGAATCCGGCGGGAGAGGGTCCTACAATGAGCAGTTCTTC. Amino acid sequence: CASSESGGRGSYNEQFF.

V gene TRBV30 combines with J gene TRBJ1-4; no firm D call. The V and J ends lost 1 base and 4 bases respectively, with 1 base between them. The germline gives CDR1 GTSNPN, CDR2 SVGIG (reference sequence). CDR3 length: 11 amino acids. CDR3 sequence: CAWSDNEKLFF. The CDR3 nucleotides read TGTGCCTGGAGTGATAATGAAAAACTGTTTTTT.

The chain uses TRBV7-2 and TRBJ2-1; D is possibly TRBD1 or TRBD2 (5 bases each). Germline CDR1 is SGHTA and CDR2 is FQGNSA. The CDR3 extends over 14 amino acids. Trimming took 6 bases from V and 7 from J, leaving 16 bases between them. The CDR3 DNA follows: TGTGCCAGCAGGACAGAGGGCGCCCCGAATGAGCAGTTCTTC. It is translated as CASRTEGAPNEQFF.

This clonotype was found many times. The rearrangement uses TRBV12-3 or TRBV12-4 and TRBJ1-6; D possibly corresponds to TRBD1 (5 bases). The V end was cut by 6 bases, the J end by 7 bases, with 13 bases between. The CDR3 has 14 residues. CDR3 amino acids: CASSLWGSNSPLHF. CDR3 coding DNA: TGTGCCAGCAGCTTGTGGGGGAGCAATTCACCCCTCCACTTT.

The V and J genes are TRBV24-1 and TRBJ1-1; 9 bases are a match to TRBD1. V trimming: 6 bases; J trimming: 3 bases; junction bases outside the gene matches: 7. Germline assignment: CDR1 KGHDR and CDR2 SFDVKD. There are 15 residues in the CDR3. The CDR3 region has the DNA TGTGCCACCAGTCAACAGGGGGCTCCGGACACTGAAGCTTTCTTT. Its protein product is CATSQQGAPDTEAFF.

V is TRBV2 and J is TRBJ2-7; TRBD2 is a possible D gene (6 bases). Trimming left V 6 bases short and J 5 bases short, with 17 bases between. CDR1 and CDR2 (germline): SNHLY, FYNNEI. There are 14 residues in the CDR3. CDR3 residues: CASRRRQPGDEQYF. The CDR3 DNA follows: TGTGCCAGCAGAAGAAGACAACCGGGGGACGAGCAGTACTTC.

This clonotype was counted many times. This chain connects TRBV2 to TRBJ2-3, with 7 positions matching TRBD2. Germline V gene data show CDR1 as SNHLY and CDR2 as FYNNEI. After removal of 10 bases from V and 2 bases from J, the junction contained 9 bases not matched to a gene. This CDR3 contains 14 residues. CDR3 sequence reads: CATTSGKTTDTQYF. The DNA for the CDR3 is TGTGCCACCACAAGCGGGAAGACCACAGATACGCAGTATTTT.

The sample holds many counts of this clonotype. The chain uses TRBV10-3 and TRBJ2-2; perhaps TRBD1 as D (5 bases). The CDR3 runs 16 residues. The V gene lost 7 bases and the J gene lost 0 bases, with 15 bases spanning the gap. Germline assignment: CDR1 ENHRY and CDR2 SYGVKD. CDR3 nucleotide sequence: TGTGCCATCAAAATAAGTCAGGGCGCGAACACCGGGGAGCTGTTTTTT. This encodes CAIKISQGANTGELFF.

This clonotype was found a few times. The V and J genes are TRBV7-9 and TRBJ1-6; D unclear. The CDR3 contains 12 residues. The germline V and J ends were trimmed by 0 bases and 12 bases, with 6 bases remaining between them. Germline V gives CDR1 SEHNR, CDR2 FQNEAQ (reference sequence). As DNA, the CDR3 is TGTGCCAGCAGCTTAGCGGGAGGACCCCTCCACTTT. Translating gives CASSLAGGPLHF.

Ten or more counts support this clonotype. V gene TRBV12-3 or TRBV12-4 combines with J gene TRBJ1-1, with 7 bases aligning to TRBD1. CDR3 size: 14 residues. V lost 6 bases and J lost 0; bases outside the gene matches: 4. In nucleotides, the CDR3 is TGTGCCAGCAGCGACAGGGTCATGAACACTGAAGCTTTCTTT. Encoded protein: CASSDRVMNTEAFF.

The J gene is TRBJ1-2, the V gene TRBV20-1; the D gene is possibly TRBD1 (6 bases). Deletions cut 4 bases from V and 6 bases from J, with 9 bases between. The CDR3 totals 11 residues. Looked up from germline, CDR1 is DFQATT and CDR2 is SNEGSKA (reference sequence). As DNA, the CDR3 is TGCAGTGCTAAGGGGGGGGATGGCTACACCTTC. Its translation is CSAKGGDGYTF.

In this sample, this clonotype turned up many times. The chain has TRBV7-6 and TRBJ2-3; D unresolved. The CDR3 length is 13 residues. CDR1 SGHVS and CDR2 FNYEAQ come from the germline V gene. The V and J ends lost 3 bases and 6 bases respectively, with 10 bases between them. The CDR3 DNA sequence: TGTGCCAGCAGCTTGGGCCTAGTGGATACGCAGTATTTT. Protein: CASSLGLVDTQYF.